This T cell receptor beta chain was captured by sequencing in a study of cytomegalovirus exposure and HLA in healthy donors. Germline V lookup: CDR1 MNHEY, CDR2 SMNVEV (reference sequence). The V and J ends lost 2 bases and 5 bases, in that order; junction bases with no gene match: 10. The CDR3 sequence is 17 residues long. This clone has more than one count but fewer than ten. The PCR contained 60 Vbeta and 13 Jbeta primers. Using immunoSEQ multiplex PCR, the repertoire was profiled, and TCRdb retains in-frame clones only, with some absent. The sample carries 90,000 to 110,000 clones, approximately 12% recorded once.

V and J are TRBV27 and TRBJ2-3, with TRBD2 matching over 10 bases. This sequence originates from a man aged 35-49 years in good health and CMV-seropositive. What was sequenced was PBMCs. The CDR3 DNA is TGTGCCAGCAGTTTAGGAATCCTAGCGGGAGTGGAAGATACGCAGTATTTT. Translation: CASSLGILAGVEDTQYF.